The 10 T cell receptor beta chains in this list originate from one sample, sequenced in a study of tumor and adjacent non-tumor tissue in lung cancer. The library came from three nested PCR rounds adapted from ARM-PCR protocols. MiXCR, run by TCRdb on the multiplex PCR reads, gives a single entry per CDR3 protein. The sample includes over 100,000 distinct CDR3 sequences, 62% of them seen just once. The template was RNA from unsorted bulk tissue. This non-tumor lung sample came from over 3 cm beyond the tumor edge. The material sequenced was distant non-tumor lung tissue. The receptors were sampled from a man between 60 and 70 years old with non-small cell lung cancer.

In regard to this clonotype: A read error may account for a junction end that differs from germline. This chain joins TRBV12-3 or TRBV12-4 and TRBJ2-6; tentative D call: TRBD1 (5 bases). This CDR3 spans 14 amino acids. The CDR3 sequence: CVSTLYSGANVLSF. DNA of the CDR3: TGTGTCAGCACTTTATACTCTGGGGCCAACGTCCTGAGTTTC.

This clonotype has at least ten counts. The chain carries TRBV27 and TRBJ2-7; TRBD2 matches at 7 bases. V shed 3 bases and J 1 base; nucleotides not matched to a gene: 6. This CDR3 is built from 15 residues. CDR1 is MNHEY, CDR2 SMNVEV, per germline (reference sequence). CDR3 coding DNA: TGTGCCAGCAGTTTGGGGCTAGCGGCGTCCTACGAGCAGTACTTC. The encoded protein is CASSLGLAASYEQYF.

The sample holds a few counts of this clonotype. The rearrangement uses TRBV24-1 and TRBJ2-2; D is unclear. The CDR3 has 15 residues. Trimming cost V 5 bases and J 2 bases, with 11 bases left between them. Per germline, CDR1 KGHDR and CDR2 SFDVKD. CDR3 amino acids: CATSATRPNTGELFF. The DNA of the CDR3 is TGTGCCACCAGTGCGACCCGTCCCAACACCGGGGAGCTGTTTTTT.

In this sample, this clonotype turned up a few times. The gene calls are TRBV28 and TRBJ1-2, with no clear D. The germline V gene has CDR1 MDHEN and CDR2 SYDVKM. The CDR3 length is 12 residues. V lost 2 bases to trimming and J lost 5 bases, with 6 bases between them. CDR3 region: CASSLKVYGYTF. The CDR3 DNA reads TGTGCCAGCAGTTTAAAGGTATATGGCTACACCTTC.

The V call is TRBV6-2 or TRBV6-3, the J call TRBJ2-4, with D unresolved. Trimming stripped 9 bases from V and 1 base from J, with 10 bases between. From germline, CDR1 is MNHEY and CDR2 SVGEGT. CDR3 length: 13 residues. CDR3 in DNA: TGTGCCAGTGAAACTGGGGCCAAAAACATTCAGTACTTC. Encoded protein: CASETGAKNIQYF.

For this clonotype: An end of the junction does not agree with germline; a read error may underlie this. V is TRBV10-3 and J is TRBJ2-3, with a possible D match to TRBD1 (5 bases). The V gene's germline CDR1 is ENHRY and CDR2 SYGVKD. The CDR3 extends over 12 amino acids. CDR3 coding DNA: TGTACCATCAAGAGTCAGGGAAATACGCAGTATTTT. Protein sequence: CTIKSQGNTQYF.

About this clonotype: The junction and the germline gene differ at one end; a read error may be behind it. The V gene is TRBV11-1, the J gene TRBJ2-1, with unresolved D. The length of the CDR3 is 11 residues. The germline CDR1 and CDR2 sequences are SGHAT and FQDESV (reference sequence). The CDR3 sequence: CPSSPENEQFF. CDR3 sequence (DNA): TGTCCCAGCAGTCCCGAAAATGAGCAGTTCTTC.

About this clonotype: At one end, the junction sequence differs from germline, possibly due to a read error. The rearrangement joins TRBV11-2 to TRBJ2-5; D gene unclear. From germline, CDR1 is SGHAT and CDR2 FQNNGV. This CDR3 spans 15 amino acids. CDR3 sequence (DNA): TGTGCCAGCAGCTTAGGCCCCCCAGAAGGAGAGACACAGTACTTC. It translates to CASSLGPPEGETQYF.

This clonotype came up a few times. A much larger clone is a single base away; this may be a read error. This chain links TRBV6-2 or TRBV6-3 with TRBJ2-1; no definite D call. CDR1 MNHEY and CDR2 SVGEGT come from the germline V gene. The CDR3 contains 12 residues. CDR3 sequence: CTSCGSINEQFF. CDR3 nucleotides: TGTACCAGCTGTGGGTCGATCAATGAGCAGTTCTTC.

The chain carries TRBV29-1 and TRBJ1-4; D not certain. Between the trimmed V and J ends, which lost 4 bases and 6 bases, there was a span of 15 bases. The length of the CDR3 is 14 residues. CDR1 SQVTM and CDR2 ANQGSEA come from the germline V gene. The DNA of the CDR3 is TGCAGCGTTGTTGACCGGCGGGCTTATGAAAAACTGTTTTTT. Its protein product is CSVVDRRAYEKLFF.